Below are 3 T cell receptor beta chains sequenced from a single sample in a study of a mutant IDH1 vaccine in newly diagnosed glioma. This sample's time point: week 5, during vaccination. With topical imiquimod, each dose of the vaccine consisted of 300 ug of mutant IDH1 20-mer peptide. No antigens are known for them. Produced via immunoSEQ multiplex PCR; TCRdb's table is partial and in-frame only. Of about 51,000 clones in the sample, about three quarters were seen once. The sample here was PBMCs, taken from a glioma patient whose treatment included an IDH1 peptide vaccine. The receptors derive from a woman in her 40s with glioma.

CDR3 residues: CASSFQGLGEETQYF. The CDR3 region has the DNA TGCGCCAGCAGCTTTCAGGGACTAGGAGAGGAGACCCAGTACTTC. The J gene is TRBJ2-5, the V gene TRBV5-1; TRBD2 matches 8 bases. There are 15 residues in the CDR3. Trimming removed 2 bases from V and 5 bases from J; junction bases left unmatched: 8. Germline-derived CDR1 and CDR2 are SGHRS and YFSETQ.

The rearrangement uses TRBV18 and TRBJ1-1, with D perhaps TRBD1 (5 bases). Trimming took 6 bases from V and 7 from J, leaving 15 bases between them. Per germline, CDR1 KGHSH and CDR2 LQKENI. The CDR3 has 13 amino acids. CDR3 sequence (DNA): TGTGCCAGCTCTCGCAGGGTGGAGGGTGAAGCTTTCTTT. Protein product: CASSRRVEGEAFF.

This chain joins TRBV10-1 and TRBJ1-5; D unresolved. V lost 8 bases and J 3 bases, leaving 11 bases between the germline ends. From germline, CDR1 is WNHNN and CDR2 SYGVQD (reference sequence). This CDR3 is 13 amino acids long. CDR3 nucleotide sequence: TGCGCCAGCTCCCCGGGAATCAATCAGCCCCAGCATTTT. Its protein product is CASSPGINQPQHF.